This TCR beta chain was retrieved from a study of cytomegalovirus exposure and HLA in healthy donors. Overall study findings and caveats: In vitro data verified three CMV-associated chains as specific for CMV antigens. Across donors, sequencing depth was assumed by presence/absence analyses to be roughly uniform.

Points on this clone: No antigen is known for it.

This CDR3 is built from 13 residues. V was cut by 5 bases and J by 3 bases, with 10 bases left in between. CDR1 is LNHDA and CDR2 is SQIVND in the germline V gene (reference sequence). PCR employed 60 Vbeta and 13 Jbeta primers. In the original analysis: Counted up in a later analysis, unique TCR beta chains came to about 80 million, with around 9.9 million shared. Generated by immunoSEQ multiplex PCR, the TCRdb table keeps only in-frame clones and is missing some. V and J calls and clone size are copied from that table; D and trimming were computed from the DNA. The table records under 200,000 clones, 60% to 85% of them present only once. While unrecorded immune exposures were likely, the donors were nominally healthy when sampled.

V usage is TRBV19 and J usage is TRBJ2-5; tentative D call: TRBD1 (5 bases). The sequence was obtained from a female donor in good health and CMV-seronegative. The sample consisted of PBMCs. CDR3: CASSVDSKETQYF. The CDR3 DNA sequence: TGTGCCAGTAGTGTCGACAGTAAAGAGACCCAGTACTTC.